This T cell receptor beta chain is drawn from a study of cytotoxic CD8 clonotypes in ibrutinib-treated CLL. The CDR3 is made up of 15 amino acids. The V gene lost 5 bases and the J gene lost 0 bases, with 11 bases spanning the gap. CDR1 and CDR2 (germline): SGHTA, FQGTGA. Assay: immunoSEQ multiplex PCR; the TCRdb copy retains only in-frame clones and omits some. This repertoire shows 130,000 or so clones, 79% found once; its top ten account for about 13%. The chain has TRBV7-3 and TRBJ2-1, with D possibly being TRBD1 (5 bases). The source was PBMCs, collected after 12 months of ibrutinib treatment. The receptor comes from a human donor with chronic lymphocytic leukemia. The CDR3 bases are TGTGCCAGCAGCCCAGGTGGGGCCTCCTACAATGAGCAGTTCTTC. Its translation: CASSPGGASYNEQFF.